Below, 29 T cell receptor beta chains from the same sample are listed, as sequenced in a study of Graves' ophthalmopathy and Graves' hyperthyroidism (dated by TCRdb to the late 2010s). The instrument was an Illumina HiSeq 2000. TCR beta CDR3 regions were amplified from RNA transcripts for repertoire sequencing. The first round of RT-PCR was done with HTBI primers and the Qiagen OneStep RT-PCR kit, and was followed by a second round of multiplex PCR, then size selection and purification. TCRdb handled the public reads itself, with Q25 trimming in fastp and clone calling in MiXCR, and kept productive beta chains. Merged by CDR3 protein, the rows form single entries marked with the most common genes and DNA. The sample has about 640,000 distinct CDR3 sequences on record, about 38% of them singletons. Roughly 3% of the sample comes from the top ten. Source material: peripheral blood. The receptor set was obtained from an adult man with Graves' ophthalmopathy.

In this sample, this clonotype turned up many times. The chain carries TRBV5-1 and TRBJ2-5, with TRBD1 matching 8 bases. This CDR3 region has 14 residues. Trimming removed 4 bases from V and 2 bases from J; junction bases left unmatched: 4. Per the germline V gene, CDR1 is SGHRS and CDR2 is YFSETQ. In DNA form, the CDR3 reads TGCGCCAGCAGCCCGGGACAGGCACAAGAGACCCAGTACTTC. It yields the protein CASSPGQAQETQYF.

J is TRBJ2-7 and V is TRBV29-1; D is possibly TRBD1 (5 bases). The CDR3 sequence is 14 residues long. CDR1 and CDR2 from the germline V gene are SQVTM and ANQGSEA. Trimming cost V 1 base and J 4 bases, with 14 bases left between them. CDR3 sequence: CSVEGPGSMYEQYF. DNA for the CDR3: TGCAGCGTTGAAGGTCCAGGGTCAATGTACGAGCAGTACTTC.

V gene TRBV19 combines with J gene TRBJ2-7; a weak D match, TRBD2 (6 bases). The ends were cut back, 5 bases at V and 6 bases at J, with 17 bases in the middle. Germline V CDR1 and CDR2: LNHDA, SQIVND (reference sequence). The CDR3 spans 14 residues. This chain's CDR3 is CASSGTQAGGEQYF. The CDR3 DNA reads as TGTGCCAGTAGTGGGACCCAGGCCGGGGGCGAGCAGTACTTC.

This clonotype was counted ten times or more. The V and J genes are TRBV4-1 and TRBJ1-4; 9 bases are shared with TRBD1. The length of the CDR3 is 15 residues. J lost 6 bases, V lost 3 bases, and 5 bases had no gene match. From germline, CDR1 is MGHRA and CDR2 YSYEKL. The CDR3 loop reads CASSQVTGGHEKLFF. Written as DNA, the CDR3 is TGCGCCAGCAGCCAGGTGACAGGGGGGCATGAAAAACTGTTTTTT.

CDR3 loop: CASSEFNLRGYTIYF. The CDR3, as DNA: TGTGCCAGCAGTGAATTCAACCTACGGGGCTACACCATATATTTT. The J gene is TRBJ1-3, the V gene TRBV25-1, with D possibly being TRBD1 (5 bases). Germline-derived CDR1 and CDR2 are MGHDK and SYGVNS. This CDR3 has 15 residues. V was cut by 1 base and J by 8 bases, with 15 bases left in between. Full variable domain (missing parts from reference TRBV25-1 and TRBJ1-3): EADIYQTPRYLVIGTGKKITLECSQTMGHDKMYWYQQDPGMELHLIHYSYGVNSTEKGDLSSESTVSRIRTEHFPLTLESARPSHTSQYLCASSEFNLRGYTIYFGEGSWLTVV.

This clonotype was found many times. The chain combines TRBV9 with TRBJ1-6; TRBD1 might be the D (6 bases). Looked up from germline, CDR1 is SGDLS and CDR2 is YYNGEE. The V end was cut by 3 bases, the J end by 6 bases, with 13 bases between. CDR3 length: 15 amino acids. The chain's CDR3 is CASSGGGRPNSPLHF. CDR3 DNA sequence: TGTGCCAGCAGCGGGGGGGGCAGACCTAATTCACCCCTCCACTTT.

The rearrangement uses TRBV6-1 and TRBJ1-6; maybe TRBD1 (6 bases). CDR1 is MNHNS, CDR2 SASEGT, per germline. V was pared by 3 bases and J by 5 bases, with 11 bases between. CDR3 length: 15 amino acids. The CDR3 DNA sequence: TGTGCCAGCAGTGAGACAGGTTTGAATAATTCACCCCTCCACTTT. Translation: CASSETGLNNSPLHF.

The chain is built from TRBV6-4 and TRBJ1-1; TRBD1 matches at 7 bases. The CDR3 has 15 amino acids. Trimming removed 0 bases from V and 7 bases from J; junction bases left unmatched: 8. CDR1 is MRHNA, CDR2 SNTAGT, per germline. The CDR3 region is CASSDSPGGNNEAFF. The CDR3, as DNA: TGTGCCAGCAGTGACTCGCCAGGGGGTAATAATGAAGCTTTCTTT.

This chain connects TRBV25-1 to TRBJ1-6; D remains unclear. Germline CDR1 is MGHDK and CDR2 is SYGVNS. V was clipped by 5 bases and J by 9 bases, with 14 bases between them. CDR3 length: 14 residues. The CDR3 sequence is CASSPTYSSSPLHF. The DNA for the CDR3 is TGTGCCAGCAGTCCAACTTACAGTAGTTCACCCCTCCACTTT.

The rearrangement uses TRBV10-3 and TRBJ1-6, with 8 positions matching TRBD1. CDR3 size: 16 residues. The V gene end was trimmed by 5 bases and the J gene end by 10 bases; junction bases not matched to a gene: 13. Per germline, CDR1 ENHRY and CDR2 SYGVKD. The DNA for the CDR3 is TGTGCCATCAGTAACTTGGACAGGGAAGGGGGCTCACCCCTCCACTTT. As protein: CAISNLDREGGSPLHF.

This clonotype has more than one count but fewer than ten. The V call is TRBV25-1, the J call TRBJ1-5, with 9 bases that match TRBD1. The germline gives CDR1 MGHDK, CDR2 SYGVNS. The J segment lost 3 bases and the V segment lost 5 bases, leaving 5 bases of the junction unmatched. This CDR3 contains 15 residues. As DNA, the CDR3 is TGTGCCAGCAGTCCGGACAGGGGCCTCAATCAGCCCCAGCATTTT. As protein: CASSPDRGLNQPQHF.

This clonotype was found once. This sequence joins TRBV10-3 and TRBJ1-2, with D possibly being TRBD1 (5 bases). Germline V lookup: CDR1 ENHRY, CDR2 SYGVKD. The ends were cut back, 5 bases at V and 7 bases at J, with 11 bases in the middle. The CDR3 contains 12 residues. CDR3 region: CAISSGGFGYTF. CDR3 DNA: TGTGCCATCAGTTCCGGGGGGTTTGGCTACACCTTC.

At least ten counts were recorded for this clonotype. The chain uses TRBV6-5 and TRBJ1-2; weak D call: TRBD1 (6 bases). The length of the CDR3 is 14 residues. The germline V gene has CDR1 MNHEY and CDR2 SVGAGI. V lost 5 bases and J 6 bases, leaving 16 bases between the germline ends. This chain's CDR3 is CASSLLQGSDGYTF. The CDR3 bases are TGTGCCAGCAGTCTTTTACAGGGATCGGATGGCTACACCTTC.

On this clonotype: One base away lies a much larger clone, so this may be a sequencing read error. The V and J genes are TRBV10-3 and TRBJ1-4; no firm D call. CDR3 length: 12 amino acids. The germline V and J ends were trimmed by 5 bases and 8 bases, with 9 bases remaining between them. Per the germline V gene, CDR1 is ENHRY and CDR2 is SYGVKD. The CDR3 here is CAISYEDEKLFF. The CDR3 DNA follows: TGTGCCATCAGTTACGAAGACGAAAAACTGTTTTTT.

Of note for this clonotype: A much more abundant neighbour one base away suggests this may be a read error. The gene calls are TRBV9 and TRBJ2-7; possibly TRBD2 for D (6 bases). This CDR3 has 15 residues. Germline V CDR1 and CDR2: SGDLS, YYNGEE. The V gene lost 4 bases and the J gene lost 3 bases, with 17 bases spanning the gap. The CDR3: CASSIASDYLYEQYF. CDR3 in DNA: TGTGCCAGCAGCATAGCATCGGACTACCTCTACGAGCAGTACTTC. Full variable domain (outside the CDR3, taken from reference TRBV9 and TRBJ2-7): DSGVTQTPKHLITATGQRVTLRCSPRSGDLSVYWYQQSLDQGLQFLIQYYNGEERAKGNILERFSAQQFPDLHSELNLSSLELGDSALYFCASSIASDYLYEQYFGPGTRLTVT.

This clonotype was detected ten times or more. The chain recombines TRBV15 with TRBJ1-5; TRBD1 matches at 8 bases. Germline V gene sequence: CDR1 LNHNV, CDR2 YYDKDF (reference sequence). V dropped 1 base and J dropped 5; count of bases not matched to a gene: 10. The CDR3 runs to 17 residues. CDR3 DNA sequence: TGTGCCACCAGCAGAGCGGTCGGGACAGGATGGCATCAGCCCCAGCATTTT. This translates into CATSRAVGTGWHQPQHF. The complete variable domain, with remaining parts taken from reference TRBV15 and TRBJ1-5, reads DAMVIQNPRYQVTQFGKPVTLSCSQTLNHNVMYWYQQKSSQAPKLLFHYYDKDFNNEADTPDNFQSRRPNTSFCFLDIRSPGLGDTAMYLCATSRAVGTGWHQPQHFGDGTRLSIL.

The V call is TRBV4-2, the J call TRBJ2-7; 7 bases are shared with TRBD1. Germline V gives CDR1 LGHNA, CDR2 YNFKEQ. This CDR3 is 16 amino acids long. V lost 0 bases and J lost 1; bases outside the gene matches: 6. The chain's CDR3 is CASSQDLAGGSYEQYF. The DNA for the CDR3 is TGTGCCAGCAGCCAAGATTTGGCAGGGGGTTCCTACGAGCAGTACTTC.

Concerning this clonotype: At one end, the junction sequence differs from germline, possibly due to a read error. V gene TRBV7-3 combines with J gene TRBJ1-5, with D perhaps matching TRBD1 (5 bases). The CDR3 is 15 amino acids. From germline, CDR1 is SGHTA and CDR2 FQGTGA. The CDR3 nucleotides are TGTGCCAGTAGCTTAGGCAGGGCTCGCAATCAGCCCCAGCATTTT. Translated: CASSLGRARNQPQHF.

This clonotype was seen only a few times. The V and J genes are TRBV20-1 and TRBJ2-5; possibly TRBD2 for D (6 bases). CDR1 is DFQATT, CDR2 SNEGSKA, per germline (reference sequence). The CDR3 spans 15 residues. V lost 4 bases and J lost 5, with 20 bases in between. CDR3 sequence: CSANPAEGFHETQYF. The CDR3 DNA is TGCAGTGCTAACCCCGCGGAGGGGTTCCACGAGACCCAGTACTTC.

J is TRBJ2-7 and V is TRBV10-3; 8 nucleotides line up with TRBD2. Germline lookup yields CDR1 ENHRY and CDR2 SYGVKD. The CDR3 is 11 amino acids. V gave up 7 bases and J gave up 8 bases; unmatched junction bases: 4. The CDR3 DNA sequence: TGTGCCATCACTGCGGGGGGACAGCAGTACTTC. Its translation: CAITAGGQQYF.

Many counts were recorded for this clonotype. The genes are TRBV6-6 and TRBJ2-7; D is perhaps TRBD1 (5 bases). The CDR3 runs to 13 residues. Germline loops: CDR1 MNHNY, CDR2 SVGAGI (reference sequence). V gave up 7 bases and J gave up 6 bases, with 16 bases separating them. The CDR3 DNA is TGTGCCAGCACCCTCGGACACCCAACCGAGCAGTACTTC. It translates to CASTLGHPTEQYF.

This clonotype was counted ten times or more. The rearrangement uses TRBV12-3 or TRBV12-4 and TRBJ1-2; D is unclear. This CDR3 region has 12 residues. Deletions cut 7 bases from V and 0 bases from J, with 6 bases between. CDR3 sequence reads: CASTRTNYGYTF. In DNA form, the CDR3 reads TGTGCCAGCACTCGAACTAACTATGGCTACACCTTC.

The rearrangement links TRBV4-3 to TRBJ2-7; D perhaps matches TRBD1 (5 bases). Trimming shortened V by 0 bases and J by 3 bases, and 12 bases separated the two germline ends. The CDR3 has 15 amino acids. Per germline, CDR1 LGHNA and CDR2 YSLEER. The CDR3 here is CASSQDRGPNYEQYF. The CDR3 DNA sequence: TGCGCCAGCAGCCAAGATAGGGGCCCGAACTACGAGCAGTACTTC.

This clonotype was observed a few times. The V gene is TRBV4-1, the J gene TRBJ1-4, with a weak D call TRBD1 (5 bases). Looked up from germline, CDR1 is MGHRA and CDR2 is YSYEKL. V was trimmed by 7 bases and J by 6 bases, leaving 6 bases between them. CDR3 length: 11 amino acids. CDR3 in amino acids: CASTGDEKLFF. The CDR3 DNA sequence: TGCGCCAGCACGGGGGATGAAAAACTGTTTTTT.

CDR3 bases: TGTGCCACTCTTAGCGGACAGGGAAACACCATATATTTT. Its protein product is CATLSGQGNTIYF. The V and J genes are TRBV10-3 and TRBJ1-3; D perhaps matches TRBD1 (6 bases). Germline V CDR1 and CDR2: ENHRY, SYGVKD. The CDR3 covers 13 residues. V lost 10 bases and J 4 bases, leaving 14 bases between the germline ends.

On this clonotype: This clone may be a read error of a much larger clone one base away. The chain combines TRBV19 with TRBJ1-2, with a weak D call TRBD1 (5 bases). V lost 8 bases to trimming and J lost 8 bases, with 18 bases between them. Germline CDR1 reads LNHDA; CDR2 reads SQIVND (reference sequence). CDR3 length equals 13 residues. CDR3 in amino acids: CASGLQEIAGYTF. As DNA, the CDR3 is TGTGCCAGTGGTTTACAGGAGATTGCAGGCTACACCTTC.

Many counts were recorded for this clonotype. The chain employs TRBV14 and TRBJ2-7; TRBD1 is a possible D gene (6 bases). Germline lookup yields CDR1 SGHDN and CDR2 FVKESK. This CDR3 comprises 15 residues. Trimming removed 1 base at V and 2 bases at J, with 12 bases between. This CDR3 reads CASSQGGQSPYEQYF. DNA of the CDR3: TGTGCCAGCAGCCAAGGCGGACAGTCTCCCTACGAGCAGTACTTC.

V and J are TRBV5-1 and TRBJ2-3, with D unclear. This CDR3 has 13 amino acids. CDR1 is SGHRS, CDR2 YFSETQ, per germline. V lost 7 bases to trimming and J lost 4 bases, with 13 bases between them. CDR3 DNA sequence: TGCGCCAGCTTCATTGTGGGATCAGATACGCAGTATTTT. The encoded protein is CASFIVGSDTQYF.

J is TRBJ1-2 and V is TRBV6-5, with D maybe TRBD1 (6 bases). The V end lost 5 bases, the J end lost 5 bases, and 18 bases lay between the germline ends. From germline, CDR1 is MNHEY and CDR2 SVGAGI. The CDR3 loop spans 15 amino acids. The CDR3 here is CASSELRARGYGYTF. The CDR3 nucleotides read TGTGCCAGCAGTGAACTACGGGCCAGGGGATATGGCTACACCTTC.